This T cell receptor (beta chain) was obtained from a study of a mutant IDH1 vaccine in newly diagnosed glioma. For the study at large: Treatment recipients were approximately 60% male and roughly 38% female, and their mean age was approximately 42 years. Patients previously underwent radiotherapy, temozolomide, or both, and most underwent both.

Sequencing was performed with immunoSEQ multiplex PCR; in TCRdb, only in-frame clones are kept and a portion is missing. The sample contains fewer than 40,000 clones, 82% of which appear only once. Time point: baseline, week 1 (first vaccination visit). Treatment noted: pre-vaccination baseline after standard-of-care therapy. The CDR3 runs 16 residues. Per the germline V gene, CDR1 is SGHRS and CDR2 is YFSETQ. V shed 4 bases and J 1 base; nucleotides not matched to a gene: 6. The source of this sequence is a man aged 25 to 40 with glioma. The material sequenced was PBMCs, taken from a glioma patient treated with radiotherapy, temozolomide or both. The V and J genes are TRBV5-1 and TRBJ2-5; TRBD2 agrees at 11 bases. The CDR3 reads CASSIRLAGLQETQYF. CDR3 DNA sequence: TGCGCCAGCAGCATAAGACTAGCGGGACTCCAAGAGACCCAGTACTTC.